This TCR beta chain was identified during a study of T cells in localized non-small cell lung cancer. General study findings and limits: Uninvolved adjacent lung showed the highest T cell clonality, exceeding tumor.

The CDR3 consists of 13 residues. From germline, CDR1 is SGHTA and CDR2 FQGTGA. The ends were cut back, 0 bases at V and 3 bases at J, with 6 bases in the middle. With regard to this clone: Its target is not known.

Assay used: immunoSEQ multiplex PCR; TCRdb lists only in-frame clones, some missing. Of 15,000 to 20,000 clones in the sample, nearly 90% are singletons; the top ten hold more than 0.95%. This clonotype originated in a woman aged 40-70 years with stage III lung adenocarcinoma. V is TRBV7-3 and J is TRBJ2-7, with D possibly TRBD1 on 5 matching bases. The sequencing here drew on peripheral blood mononuclear cells, taken before any cancer treatment. The CDR3 here is CASSLTQGYEQYF. CDR3 coding DNA: TGTGCCAGCAGCTTAACGCAGGGCTACGAGCAGTACTTC.